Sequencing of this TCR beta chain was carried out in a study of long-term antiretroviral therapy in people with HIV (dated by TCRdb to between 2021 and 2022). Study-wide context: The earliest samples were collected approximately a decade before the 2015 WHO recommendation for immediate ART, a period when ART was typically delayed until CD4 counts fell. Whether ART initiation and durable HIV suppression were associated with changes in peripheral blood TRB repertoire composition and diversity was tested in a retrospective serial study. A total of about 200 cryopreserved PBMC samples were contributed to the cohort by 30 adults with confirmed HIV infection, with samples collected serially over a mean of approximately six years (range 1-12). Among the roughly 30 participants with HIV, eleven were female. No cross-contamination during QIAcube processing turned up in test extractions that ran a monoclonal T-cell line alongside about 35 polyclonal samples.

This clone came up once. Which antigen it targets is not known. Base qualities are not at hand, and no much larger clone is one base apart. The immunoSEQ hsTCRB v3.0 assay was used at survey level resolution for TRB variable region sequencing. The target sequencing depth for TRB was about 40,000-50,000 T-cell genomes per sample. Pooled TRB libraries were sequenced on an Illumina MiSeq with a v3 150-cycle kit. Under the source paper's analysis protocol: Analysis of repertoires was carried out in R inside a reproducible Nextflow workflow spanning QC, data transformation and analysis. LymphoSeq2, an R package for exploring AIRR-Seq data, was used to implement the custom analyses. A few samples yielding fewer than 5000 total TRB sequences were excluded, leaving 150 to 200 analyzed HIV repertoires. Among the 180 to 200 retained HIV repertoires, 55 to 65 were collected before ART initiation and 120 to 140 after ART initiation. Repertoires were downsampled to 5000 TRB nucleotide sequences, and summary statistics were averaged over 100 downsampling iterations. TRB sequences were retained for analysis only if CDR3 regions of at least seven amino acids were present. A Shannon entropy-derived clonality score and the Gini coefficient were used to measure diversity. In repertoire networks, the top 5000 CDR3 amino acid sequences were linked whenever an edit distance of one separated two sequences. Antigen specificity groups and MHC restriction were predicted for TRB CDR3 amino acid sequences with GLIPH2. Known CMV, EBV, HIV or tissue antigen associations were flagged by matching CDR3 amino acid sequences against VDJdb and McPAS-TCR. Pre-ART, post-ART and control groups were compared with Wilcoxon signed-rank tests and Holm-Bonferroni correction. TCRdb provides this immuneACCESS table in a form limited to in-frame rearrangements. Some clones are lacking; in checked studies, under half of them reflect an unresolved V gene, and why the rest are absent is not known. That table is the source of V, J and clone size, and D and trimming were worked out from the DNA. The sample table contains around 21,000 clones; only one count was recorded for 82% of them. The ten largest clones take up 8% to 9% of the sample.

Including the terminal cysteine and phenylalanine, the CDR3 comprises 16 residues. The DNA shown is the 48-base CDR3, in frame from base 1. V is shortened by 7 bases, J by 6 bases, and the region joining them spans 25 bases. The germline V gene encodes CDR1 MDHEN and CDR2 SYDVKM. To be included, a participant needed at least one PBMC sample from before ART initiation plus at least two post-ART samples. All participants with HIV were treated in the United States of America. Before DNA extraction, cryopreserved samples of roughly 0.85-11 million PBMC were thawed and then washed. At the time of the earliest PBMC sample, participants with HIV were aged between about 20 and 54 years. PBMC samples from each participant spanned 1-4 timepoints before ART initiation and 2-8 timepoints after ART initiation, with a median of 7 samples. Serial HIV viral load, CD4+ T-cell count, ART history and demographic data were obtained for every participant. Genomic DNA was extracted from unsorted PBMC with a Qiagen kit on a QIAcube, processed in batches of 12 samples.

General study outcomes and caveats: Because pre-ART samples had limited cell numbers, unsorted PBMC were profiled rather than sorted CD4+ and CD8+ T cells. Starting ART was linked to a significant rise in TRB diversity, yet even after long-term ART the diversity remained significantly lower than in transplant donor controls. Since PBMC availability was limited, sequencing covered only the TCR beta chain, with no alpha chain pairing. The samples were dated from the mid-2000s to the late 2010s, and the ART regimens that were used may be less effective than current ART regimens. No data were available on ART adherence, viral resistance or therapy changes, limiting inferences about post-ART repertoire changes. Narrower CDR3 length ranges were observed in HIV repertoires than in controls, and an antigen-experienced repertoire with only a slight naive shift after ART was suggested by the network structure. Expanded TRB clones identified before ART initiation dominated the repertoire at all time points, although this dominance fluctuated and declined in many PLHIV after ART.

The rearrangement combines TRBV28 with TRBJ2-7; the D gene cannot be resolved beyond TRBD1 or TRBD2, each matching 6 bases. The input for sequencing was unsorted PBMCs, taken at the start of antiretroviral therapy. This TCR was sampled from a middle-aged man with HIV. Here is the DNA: TGTGCCAGCAAACCGGGGGCTGGTCAGTTCCTTTCCGAGCAGTACTTC. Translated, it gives CASKPGAGQFLSEQYF.